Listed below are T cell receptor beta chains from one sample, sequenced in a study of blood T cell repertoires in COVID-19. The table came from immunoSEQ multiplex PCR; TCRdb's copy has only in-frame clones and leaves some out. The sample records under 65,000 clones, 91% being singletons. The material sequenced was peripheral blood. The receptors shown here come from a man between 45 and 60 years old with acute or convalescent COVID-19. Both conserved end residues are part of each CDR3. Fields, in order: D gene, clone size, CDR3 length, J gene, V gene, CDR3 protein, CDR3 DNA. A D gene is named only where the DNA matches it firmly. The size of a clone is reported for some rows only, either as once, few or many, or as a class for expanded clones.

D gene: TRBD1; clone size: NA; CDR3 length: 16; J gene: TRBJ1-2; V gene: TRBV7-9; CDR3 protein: CASSRGQGAPTYGYTF; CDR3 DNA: TGTGCCAGCAGCCGGGGACAGGGGGCTCCAACCTATGGCTACACCTTC
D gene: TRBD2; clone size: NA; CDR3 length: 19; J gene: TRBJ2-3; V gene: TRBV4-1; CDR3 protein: CASSPTRGGGGFGTDTQYF; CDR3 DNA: TGCGCCAGCAGCCCCACGAGGGGTGGCGGGGGGTTTGGCACAGATACGCAGTATTTT
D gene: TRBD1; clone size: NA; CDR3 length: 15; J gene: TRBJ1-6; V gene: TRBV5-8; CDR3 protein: CASSKPQGNNSPLHF; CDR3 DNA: TGTGCCAGCAGCAAGCCACAGGGGAATAATTCACCCCTCCACTTT
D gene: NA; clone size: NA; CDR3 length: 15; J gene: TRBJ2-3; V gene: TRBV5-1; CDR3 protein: CASSFGQPPTDTQYF; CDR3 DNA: TGCGCCAGCAGCTTCGGACAGCCCCCCACAGATACGCAGTATTTT
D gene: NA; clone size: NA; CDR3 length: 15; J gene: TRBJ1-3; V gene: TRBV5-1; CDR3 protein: CASSLGTSSGNTIYF; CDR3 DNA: TGCGCCAGCAGCTTGGGGACAAGCTCTGGAAACACCATATATTTT
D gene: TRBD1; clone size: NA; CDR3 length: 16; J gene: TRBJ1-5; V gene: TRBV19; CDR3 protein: CASSAGQVNSNQPQHF; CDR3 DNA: TGTGCCAGTAGTGCGGGACAGGTAAATAGCAATCAGCCCCAGCATTTT
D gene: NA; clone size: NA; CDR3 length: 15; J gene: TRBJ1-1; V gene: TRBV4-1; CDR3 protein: CASSPVRETNTEAFF; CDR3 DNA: TGCGCCAGCAGCCCAGTTAGGGAGACGAACACTGAAGCTTTCTTT
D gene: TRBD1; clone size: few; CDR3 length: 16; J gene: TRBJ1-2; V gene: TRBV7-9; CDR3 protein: CASSPGQGAIHTGYTF; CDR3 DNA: TGTGCCAGCAGCCCTGGACAGGGGGCGATCCATACCGGCTACACCTTC
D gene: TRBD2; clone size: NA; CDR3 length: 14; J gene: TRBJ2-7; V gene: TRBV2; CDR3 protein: CASRASGGSYEQYF; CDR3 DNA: TGTGCCAGCAGGGCTAGCGGGGGCTCCTACGAGCAGTACTTC
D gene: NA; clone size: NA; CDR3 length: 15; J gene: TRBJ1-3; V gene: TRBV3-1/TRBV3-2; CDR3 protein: CASSQGTGIGNTIYF; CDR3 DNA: TGTGCCAGCAGCCAAGGAACAGGGATTGGAAACACCATATATTTT
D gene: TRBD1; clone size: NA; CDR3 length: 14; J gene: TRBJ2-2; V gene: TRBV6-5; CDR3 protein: CAIADRGLKGELFF; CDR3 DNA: TGTGCCATTGCGGACAGGGGGCTCAAGGGGGAGCTGTTTTTT
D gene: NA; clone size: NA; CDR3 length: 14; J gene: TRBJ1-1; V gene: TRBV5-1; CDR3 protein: CASSADPLYTEAFF; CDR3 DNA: TGCGCCAGCAGCGCAGATCCATTGTACACTGAAGCTTTCTTT
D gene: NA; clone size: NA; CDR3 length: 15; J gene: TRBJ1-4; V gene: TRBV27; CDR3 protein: CASSLQYSLGEKLFF; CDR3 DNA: TGTGCCAGCAGTTTACAGTACAGTCTTGGTGAAAAACTGTTTTTT
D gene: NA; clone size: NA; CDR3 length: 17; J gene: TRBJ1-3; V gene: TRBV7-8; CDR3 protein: CASSPLVFPDSGNTIYF; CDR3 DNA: TGTGCCAGCAGCCCGTTGGTCTTTCCAGACTCTGGAAACACCATATATTTT
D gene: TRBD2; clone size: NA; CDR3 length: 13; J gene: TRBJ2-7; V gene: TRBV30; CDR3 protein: CAWGEGLEAVQYF; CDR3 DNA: TGTGCCTGGGGGGAGGGCCTAGAGGCGGTGCAGTACTTC
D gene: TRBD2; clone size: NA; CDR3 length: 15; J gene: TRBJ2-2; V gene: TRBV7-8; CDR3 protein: CASRIAGGTFLELFF; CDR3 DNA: TGTGCCAGCAGGATAGCGGGGGGGACCTTCTTAGAGCTGTTTTTT
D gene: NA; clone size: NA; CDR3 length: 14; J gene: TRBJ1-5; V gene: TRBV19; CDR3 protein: CASSIDTGYQPQHF; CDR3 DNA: TGTGCCAGTAGTATAGACACAGGGTATCAGCCCCAGCATTTT
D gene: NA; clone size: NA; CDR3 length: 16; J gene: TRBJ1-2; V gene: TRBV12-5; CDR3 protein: CASGSTLPRVDYGYTF; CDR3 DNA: TGTGCTAGTGGTTCGACCCTTCCCAGGGTTGACTATGGCTACACCTTC
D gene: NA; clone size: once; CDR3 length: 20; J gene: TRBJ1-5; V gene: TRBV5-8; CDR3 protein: CASSVRHGQGSIIGNQPQHF; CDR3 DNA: TGTGCCAGCAGCGTACGGCACGGGCAGGGGAGTATCATCGGCAATCAGCCCCAGCATTTT
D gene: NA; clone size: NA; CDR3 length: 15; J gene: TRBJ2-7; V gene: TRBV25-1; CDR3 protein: CASSAQTAFSYEQYF; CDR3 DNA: TGTGCCAGCAGTGCCCAGACAGCATTCTCCTACGAGCAGTACTTC
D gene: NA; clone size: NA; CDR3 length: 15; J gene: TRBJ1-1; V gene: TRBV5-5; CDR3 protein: CASSLVVAVGAEAFF; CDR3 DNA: TGTGCCAGCAGCTTGGTCGTAGCAGTTGGAGCTGAAGCTTTCTTT
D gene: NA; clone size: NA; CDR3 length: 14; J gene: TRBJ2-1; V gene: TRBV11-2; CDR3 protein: CASSLRGAYNEQFF; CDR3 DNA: TGTGCCAGCAGCTTGCGGGGAGCCTACAATGAGCAGTTCTTC
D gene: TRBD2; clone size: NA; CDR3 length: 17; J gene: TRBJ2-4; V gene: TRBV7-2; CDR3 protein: CASSLVASGGAKNIQYF; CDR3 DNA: TGTGCCAGCAGCTTAGTGGCTAGCGGGGGCGCCAAAAACATTCAGTACTTC
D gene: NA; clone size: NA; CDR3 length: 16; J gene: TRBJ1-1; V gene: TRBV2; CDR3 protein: CASKRDFGGVNTEAFF; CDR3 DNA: TGTGCCAGCAAGCGAGACTTCGGGGGGGTGAACACTGAAGCTTTCTTT
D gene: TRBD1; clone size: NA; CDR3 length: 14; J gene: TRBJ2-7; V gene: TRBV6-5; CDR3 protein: CASRGQGRINEQYF; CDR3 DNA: TGTGCCAGCAGGGGACAGGGCCGTATTAACGAGCAGTACTTC
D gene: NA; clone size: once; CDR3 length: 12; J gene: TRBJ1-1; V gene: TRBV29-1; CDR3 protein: CSVVAPQGSAFF; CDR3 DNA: TGCAGCGTTGTAGCCCCGCAGGGATCCGCTTTCTTT
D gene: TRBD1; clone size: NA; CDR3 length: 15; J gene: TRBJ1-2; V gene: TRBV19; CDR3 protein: CASSIPSTGGYGYTF; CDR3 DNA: TGTGCCAGTAGTATCCCCTCGACAGGGGGCTATGGCTACACCTTC
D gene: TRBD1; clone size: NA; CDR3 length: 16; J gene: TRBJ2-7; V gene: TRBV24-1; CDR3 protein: CATSARGQGLGYEQYF; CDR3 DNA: TGTGCCACCAGTGCCCGAGGACAGGGGCTGGGATACGAGCAGTACTTC
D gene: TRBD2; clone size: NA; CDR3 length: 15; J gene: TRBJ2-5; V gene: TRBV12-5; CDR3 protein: CASGLAGTSRQTQYF; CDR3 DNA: TGTGCTAGTGGTTTGGCCGGGACTAGTCGTCAGACCCAGTACTTC
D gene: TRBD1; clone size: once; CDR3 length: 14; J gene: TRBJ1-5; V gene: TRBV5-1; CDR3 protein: CASSSGTEGQPQHF; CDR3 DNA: TGCGCCAGCAGCTCCGGGACAGAGGGTCAGCCCCAGCATTTT
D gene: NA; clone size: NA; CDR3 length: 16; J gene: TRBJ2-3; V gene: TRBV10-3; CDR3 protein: CAISTRTGQNTDTQYF; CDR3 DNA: TGTGCCATCAGCACTAGAACCGGACAGAACACAGATACGCAGTATTTT
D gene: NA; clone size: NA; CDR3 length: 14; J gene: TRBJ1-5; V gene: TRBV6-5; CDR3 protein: CASSPINRLSPQHF; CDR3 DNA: TGTGCCAGCAGTCCAATAAACAGGTTGTCGCCCCAGCATTTT
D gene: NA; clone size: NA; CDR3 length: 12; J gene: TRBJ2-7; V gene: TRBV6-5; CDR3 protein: CASNQAGNEQYF; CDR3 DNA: TGTGCCAGTAACCAGGCCGGGAACGAGCAGTACTTC
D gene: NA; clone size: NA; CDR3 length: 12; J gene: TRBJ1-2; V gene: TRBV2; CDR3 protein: CASRQGLSGYTF; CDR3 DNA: TGTGCCAGCAGACAGGGCCTTTCGGGCTACACCTTC
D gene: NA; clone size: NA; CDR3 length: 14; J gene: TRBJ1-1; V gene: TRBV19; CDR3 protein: CASSIGAGRTEAFF; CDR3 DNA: TGTGCCAGTAGTATAGGGGCGGGTCGGACTGAAGCTTTCTTT
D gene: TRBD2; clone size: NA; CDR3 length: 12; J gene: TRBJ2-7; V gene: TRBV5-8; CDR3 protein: CASSWGGYEQYF; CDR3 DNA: TGTGCCAGCAGTTGGGGGGGCTACGAGCAGTACTTC
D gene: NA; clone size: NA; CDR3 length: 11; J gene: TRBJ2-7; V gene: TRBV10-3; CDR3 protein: CATKQSYEQYF; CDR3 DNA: TGTGCCACCAAACAGAGCTACGAGCAGTACTTC
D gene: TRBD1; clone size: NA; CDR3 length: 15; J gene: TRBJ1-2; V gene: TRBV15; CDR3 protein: CATSRPGTATVGYTF; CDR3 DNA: TGTGCCACCAGCAGACCCGGGACAGCTACTGTTGGCTACACCTTC
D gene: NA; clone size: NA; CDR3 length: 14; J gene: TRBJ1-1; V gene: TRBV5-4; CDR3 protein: CATGRQESFREAFF; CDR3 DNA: TGTGCCACCGGCCGACAGGAAAGTTTTCGGGAAGCTTTCTTT
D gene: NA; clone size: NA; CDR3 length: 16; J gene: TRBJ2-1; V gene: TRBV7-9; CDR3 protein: CASSSTRGLLYNEQFF; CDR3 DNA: TGTGCCAGCAGCTCTACTAGAGGACTTCTGTACAATGAGCAGTTCTTC
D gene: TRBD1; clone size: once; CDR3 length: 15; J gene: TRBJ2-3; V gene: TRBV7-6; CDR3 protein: CASSLGQGVIDTQYF; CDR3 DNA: TGTGCCAGCAGCCTAGGACAGGGGGTTATTGATACGCAGTATTTT